This TCR beta chain was retrieved from a study of technical replicates of blood from several donors. From germline, CDR1 is SGHRS and CDR2 YFSETQ. V was pared by 9 bases and J by 10 bases, with 17 bases between. The CDR3 runs to 13 residues. Clones were read by immunoSEQ multiplex PCR, and TCRdb kept only the in-frame ones, dropping some. This table has about 72,000 clones, around 95% appearing once. This clonotype was sampled from a human donor in good health. Sequenced input: T cells isolated from PBMCs. V usage is TRBV5-1 and J usage is TRBJ1-6; no reliable D call. CDR3 sequence (DNA): TGCGCCACCGCGACGGAGGTAGGGTCACCCCTCCACTTT. It translates to CATATEVGSPLHF.